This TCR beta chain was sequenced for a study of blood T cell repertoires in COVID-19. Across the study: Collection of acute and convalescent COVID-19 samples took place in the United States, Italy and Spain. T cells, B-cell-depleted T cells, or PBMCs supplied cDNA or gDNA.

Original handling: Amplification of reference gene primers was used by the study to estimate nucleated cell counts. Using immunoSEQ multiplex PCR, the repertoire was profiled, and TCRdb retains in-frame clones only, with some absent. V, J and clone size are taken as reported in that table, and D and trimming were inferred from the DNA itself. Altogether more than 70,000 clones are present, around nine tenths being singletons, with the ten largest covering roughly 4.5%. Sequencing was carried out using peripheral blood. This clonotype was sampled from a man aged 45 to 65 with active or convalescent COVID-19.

The CDR3 spells CASTPLGGARNEQFF. The CDR3, as DNA: TGTGCCAGTACCCCCCTAGGGGGGGCACGCAATGAGCAGTTCTTC. The chain combines TRBV19 with TRBJ2-1, with D perhaps matching TRBD2 (7 bases). Germline values: CDR1 LNHDA, CDR2 SQIVND (reference sequence). V was pared by 7 bases and J by 6 bases, with 19 bases between. The CDR3 length is 15 residues.